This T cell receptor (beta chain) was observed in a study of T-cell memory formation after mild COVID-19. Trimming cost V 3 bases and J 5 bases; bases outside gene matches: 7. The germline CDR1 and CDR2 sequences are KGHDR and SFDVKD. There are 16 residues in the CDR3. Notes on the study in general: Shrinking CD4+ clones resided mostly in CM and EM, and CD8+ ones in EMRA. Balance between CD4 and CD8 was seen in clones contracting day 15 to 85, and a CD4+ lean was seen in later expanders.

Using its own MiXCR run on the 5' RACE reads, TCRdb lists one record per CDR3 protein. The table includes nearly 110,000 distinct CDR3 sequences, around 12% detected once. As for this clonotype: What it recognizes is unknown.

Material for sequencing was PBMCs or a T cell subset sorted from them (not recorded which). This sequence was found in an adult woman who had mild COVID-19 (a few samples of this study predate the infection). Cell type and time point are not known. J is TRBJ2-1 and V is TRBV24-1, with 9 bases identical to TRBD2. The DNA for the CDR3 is TGTGCCACCAGTGATCATATAGCGGGAGAGGACAATGAGCAGTTCTTC. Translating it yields CATSDHIAGEDNEQFF.